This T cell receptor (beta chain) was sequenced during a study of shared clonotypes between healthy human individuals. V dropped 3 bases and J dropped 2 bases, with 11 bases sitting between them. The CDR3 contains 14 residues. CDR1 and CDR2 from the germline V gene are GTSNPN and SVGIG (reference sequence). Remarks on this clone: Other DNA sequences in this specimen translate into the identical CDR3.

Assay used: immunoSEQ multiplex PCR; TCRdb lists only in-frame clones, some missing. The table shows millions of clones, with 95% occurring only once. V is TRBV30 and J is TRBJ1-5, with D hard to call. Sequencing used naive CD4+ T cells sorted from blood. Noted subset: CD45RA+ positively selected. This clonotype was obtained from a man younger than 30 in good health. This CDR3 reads CAWRGSGGNQPQHF. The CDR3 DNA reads TGTGCCTGGAGAGGGTCAGGTGGCAATCAGCCCCAGCATTTT. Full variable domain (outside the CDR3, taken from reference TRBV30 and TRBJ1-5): SQTIHQWPATLVQPVGSPLSLECTVEGTSNPNLYWYRQAAGRGLQLLFYSVGIGQISSEVPQNLSASRPQDRQFILSSKKLLLSDSGFYLCAWRGSGGNQPQHFGDGTRLSIL.